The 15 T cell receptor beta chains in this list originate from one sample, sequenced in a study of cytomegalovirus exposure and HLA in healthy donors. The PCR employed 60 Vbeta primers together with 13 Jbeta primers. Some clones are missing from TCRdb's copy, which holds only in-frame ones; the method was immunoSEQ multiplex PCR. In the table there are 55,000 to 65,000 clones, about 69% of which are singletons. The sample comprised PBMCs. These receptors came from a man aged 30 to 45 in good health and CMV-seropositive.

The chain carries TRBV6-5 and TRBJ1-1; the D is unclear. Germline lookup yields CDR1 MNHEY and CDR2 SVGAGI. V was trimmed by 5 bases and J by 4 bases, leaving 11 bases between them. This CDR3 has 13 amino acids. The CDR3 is CASSTGGGTEAFF. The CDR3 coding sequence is TGTGCCAGCAGTACGGGAGGCGGCACTGAAGCTTTCTTT.

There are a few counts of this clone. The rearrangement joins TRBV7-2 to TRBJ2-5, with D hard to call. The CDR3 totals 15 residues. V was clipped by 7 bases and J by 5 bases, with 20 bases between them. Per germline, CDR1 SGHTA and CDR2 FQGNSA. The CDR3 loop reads CASTEVGFSWETQYF. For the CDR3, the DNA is TGTGCCAGCACCGAAGTGGGCTTTTCTTGGGAGACCCAGTACTTC.

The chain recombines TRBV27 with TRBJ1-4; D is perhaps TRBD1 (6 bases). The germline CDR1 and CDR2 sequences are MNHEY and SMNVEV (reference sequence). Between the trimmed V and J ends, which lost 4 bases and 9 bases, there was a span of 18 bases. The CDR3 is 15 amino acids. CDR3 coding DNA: TGTGCCAGCAGTTCTCTACAGGGAGTTAGTAAAAAACTGTTTTTT. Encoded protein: CASSSLQGVSKKLFF. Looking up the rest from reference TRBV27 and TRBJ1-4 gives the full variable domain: EAQVTQNPRYLITVTGKKLTVTCSQNMNHEYMSWYRQDPGLGLRQIYYSMNVEVTDKGDVPEGYKVSRKEKRNFPLILESPSPNQTSLYFCASSSLQGVSKKLFFGSGTQLSVL.

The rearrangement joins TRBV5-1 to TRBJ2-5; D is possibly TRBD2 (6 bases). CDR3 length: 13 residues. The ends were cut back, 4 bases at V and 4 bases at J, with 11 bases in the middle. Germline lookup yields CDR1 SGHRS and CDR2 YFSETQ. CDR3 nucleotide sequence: TGCGCCAGCAGCCGGTACGGGGGAGAGACCCAGTACTTC. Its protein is CASSRYGGETQYF.

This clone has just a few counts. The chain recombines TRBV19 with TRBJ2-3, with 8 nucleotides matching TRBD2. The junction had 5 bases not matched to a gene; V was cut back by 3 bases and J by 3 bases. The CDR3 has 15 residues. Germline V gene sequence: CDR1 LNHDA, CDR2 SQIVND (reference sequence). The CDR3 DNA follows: TGTGCCAGTAGTATTACTAGCGGACGTACAGATACGCAGTATTTT. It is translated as CASSITSGRTDTQYF.

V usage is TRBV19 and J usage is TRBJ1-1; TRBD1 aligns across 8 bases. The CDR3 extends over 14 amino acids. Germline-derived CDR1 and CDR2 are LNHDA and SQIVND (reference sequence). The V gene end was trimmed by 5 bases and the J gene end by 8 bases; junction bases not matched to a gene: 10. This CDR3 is CASSVGQGSGEAFF. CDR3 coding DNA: TGTGCCAGTAGTGTAGGACAGGGTAGCGGCGAAGCTTTCTTT.

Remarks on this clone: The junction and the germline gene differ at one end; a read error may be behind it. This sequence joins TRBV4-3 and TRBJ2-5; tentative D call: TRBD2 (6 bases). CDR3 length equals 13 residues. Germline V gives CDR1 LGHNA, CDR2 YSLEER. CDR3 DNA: TGCGCCAGCAGCCAAGATCGGGCGGGACGCGCCGACTTC. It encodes CASSQDRAGRADF.

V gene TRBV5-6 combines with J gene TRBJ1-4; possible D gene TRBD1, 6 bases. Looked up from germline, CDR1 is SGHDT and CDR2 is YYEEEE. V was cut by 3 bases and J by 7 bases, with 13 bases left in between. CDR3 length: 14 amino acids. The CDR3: CASSWGLEGEKLFF. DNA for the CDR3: TGTGCCAGCAGCTGGGGGCTAGAGGGTGAAAAACTGTTTTTT.

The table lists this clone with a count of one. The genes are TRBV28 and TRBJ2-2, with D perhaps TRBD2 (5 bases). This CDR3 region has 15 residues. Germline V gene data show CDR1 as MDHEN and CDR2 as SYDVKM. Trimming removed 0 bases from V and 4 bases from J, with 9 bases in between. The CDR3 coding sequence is TGTGCCAGCAGTTTATGGACACGGGGCACCGGGGAGCTGTTTTTT. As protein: CASSLWTRGTGELFF. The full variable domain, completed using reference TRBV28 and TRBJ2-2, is DVKVTQSSRYLVKRTGEKVFLECVQDMDHENMFWYRQDPGLGLRLIYFSYDVKMKEKGDIPEGYSVSREKKERFSLILESASTNQTSMYLCASSLWTRGTGELFFGEGSRLTVL.

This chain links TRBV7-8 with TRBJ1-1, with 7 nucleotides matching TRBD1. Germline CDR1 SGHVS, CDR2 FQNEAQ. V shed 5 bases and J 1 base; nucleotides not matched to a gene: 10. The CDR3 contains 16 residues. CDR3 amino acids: CASSPRQGRGNTEAFF. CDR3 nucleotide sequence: TGTGCCAGCAGCCCGCGACAGGGAAGAGGGAACACTGAAGCTTTCTTT.

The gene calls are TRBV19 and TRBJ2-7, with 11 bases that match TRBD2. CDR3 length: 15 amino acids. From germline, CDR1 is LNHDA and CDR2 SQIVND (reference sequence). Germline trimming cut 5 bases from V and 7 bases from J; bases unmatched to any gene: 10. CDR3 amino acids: CASSYTSGGTREQYF. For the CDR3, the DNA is TGTGCCAGTAGTTATACTAGCGGGGGAACAAGGGAGCAGTACTTC.

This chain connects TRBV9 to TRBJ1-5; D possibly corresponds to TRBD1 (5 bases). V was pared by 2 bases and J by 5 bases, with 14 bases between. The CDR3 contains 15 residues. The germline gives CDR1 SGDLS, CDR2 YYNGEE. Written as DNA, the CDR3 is TGTGCCAGCAGCGTTTCGGGGGAGTGGGATCAGCCCCAGCATTTT. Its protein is CASSVSGEWDQPQHF.

The CDR3: CATTTSVNEAFF. CDR3 in DNA: TGTGCCACCACGACATCGGTAAATGAAGCTTTCTTT. V usage is TRBV28 and J usage is TRBJ1-1; no firm D call. V lost 10 bases to trimming and J lost 7 bases, with 16 bases between them. This CDR3 is built from 12 residues. Germline-derived CDR1 and CDR2 are MDHEN and SYDVKM.

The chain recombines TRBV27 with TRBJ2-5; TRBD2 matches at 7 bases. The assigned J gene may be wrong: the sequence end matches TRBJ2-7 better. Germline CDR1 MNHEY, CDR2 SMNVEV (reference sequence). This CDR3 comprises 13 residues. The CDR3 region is CASSPGGFYEQYF. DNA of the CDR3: TGTGCCAGCAGCCCCGGGGGGTTCTACGAGCAGTACTTC.

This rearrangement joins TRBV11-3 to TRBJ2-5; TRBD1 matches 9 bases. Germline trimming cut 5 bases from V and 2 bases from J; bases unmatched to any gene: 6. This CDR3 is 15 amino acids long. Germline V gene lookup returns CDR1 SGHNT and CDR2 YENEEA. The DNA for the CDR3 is TGTGCCAGCAGCATCACCGGGACAGGGCAAGAGACCCAGTACTTC. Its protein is CASSITGTGQETQYF.